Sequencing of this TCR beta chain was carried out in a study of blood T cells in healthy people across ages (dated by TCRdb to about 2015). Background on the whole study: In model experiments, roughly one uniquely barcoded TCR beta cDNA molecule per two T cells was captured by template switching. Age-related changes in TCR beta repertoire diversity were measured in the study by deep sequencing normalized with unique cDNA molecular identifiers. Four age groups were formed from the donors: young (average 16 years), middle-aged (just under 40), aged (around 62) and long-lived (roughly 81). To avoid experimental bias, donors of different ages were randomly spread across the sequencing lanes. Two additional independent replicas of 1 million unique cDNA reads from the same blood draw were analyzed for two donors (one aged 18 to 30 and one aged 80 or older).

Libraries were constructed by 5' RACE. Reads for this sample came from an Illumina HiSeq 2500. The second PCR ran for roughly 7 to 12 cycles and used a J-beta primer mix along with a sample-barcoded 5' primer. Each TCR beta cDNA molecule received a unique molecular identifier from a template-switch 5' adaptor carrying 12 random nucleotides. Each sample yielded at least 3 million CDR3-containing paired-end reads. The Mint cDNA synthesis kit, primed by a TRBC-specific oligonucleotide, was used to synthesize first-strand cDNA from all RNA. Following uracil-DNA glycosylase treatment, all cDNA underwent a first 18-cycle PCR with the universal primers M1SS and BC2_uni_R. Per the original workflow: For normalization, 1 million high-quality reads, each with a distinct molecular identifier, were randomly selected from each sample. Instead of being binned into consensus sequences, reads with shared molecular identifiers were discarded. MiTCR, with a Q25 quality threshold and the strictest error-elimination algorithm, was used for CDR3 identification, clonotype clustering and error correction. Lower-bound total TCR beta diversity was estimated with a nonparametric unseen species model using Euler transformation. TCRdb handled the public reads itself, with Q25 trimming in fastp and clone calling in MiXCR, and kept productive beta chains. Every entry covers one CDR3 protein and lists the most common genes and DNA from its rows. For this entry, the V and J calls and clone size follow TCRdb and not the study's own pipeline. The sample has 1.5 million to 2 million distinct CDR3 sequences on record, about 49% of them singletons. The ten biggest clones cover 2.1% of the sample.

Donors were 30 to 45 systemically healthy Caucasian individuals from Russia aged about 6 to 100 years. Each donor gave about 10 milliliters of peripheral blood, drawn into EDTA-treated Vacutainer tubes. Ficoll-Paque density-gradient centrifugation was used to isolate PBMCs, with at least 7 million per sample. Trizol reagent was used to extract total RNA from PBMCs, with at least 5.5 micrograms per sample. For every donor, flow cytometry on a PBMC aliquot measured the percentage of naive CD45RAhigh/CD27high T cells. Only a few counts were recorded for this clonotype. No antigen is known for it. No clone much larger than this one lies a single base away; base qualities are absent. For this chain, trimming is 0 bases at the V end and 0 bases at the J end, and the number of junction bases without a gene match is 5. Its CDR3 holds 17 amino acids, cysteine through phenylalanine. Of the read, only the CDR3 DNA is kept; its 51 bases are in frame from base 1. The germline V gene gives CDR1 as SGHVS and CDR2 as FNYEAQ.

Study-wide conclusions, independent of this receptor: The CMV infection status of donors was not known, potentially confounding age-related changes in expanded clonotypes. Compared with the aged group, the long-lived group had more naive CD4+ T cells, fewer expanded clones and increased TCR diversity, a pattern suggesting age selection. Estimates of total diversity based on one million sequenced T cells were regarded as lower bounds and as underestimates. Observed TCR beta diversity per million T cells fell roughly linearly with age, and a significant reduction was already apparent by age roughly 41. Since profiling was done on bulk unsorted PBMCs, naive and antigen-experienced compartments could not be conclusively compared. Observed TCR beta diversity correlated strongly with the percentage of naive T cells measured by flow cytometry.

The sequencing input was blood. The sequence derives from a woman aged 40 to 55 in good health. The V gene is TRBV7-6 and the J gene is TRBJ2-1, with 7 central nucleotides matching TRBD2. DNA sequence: TGTGCCAGCAGCTTAGCAAGCGGGGCGAGCTCCTACAATGAGCAGTTCTTC. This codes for CASSLASGASSYNEQFF.